The clone carrying this T cell receptor (beta chain) was counted ten times or more. Enrolled ophthalmopathy patients presented with a Clinical Activity Score of at least 3, a NOSPECS grade of at least 4, and disease duration under 3 months. Diagnoses were established using clinical symptoms, serum thyroxine and TRAb, thyroid ultrasound and orbital computed tomography. PBMCs were derived from around 10 ml fresh peripheral blood. The sample comes from a study of T cells in Graves' hyperthyroidism and ophthalmopathy. In the study overall: Once the initial diagnosis was made, peripheral blood was obtained before any treatment.

The investigators amplified TCR beta CDR3 regions from RNA transcripts. In the first-round RT-PCR of the TCR CDR3, the HTBI primer set was used. TCRdb re-analysed the multiplex PCR reads in MiXCR, keeping a single row per CDR3 protein. The sample shows hundreds of thousands of distinct CDR3 sequences, around 13% of them seen only once. The sequence derives from a woman aged 40 to 50 with Graves' ophthalmopathy. Sequencing was performed on blood.

CDR3 in DNA: TGTGCCAGCAGCACGCTGACAGGTTTCGGCACAGATACGCAGTATTTT. This translates into CASSTLTGFGTDTQYF. The chain couples TRBV11-2 to TRBJ2-3, with TRBD1 as a possible D gene (6 bases). The CDR3 runs 16 residues. Germline-derived CDR1 and CDR2 are SGHAT and FQNNGV. V shed 5 bases and J shed 1 base, with 16 bases lying between them.